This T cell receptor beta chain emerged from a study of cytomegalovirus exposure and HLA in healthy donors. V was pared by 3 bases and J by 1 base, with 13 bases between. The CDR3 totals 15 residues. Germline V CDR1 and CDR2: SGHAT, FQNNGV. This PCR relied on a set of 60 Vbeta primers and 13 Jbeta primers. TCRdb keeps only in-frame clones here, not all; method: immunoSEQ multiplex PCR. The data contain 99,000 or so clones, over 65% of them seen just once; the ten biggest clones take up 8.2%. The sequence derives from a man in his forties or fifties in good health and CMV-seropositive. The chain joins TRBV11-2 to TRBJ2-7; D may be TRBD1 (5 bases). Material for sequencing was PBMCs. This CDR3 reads CASSLAGSNSYEQYF. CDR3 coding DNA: TGTGCCAGCAGCTTGGCAGGGTCCAATTCCTACGAGCAGTACTTC.